The T cell receptor beta chain described here comes from a study of T-cell memory formation after mild COVID-19. Study background: Largely, TCR clusters stayed within a single donor.

To note about this clonotype: Its antigen remains unidentified.

Employing constant-segment primers, 5'RACE generated TCR alpha and TCR beta cDNA libraries bearing sample barcodes and UMIs. In TCRdb, the 5' RACE reads were re-called with MiXCR into one record per CDR3 protein. Of more than 350,000 distinct CDR3 sequences listed, 20% to 25% are singletons. Study outcomes and limitations: While clones contracting from day 15 to 85 were balanced between CD4 and CD8, later expanders leaned CD4+.

The sequencing input was PBMCs or a T cell subset sorted from them (not recorded which). This TCR derives from an adult woman who had mild COVID-19 (a few samples of this study predate the infection). Cell type and time point are not known.

The CDR3 DNA reads as TGCAGTGCTAGAGATCTGGGTAGGGGGTTCAATCAGCCCCAGCATTTT. It is translated as CSARDLGRGFNQPQHF. V is TRBV20-1 and J is TRBJ1-5; D may be TRBD1 (6 bases). With 0 bases removed from V and 3 bases from J, the gap between germline ends came to 15 bases. Germline V CDR1 and CDR2: DFQATT, SNEGSKA (reference sequence). CDR3 length equals 16 residues.